This TCR beta chain was found in a study of tumor-infiltrating lymphocytes in localized non-small cell lung cancer (dated by TCRdb to 2020 to 2023). Study-wide context: The cohort covered several histologies, both smokers and never-smokers, and patients whose samples were collected after neoadjuvant chemotherapy. Each patient contributed resected tumor tissue and uninvolved lung tissue from the same patient, described as non-adjacent to the tumor. The same patients underwent several integrated assays, with TCR sequencing performed together with flow cytometry, multiplex immunofluorescence, RNA-seq, exome sequencing and proteomics. The overall ICON cohort was composed of approximately 150 surgical patients with localized non-small cell lung cancer whose tumors were resected. A total of under 65 patients were part of the paired comparison of immunoSEQ T-cell fraction between tumor and uninvolved lung.

Findings and caveats that apply to the study as a whole: TCR-derived T-cell fraction did not differ between the flow cytometry-defined immunotypes IM1 (good prognosis) and IM2 (poor prognosis). Tumor T-cell fraction from TCR sequencing was not associated with recurrence-free survival (p = 0.61). TCRbeta sequencing supported higher T cell infiltration in tumors than in uninvolved lung tissue, consistent with immunofluorescence CD3 counts. Because different assays used different pieces of the same tissue, technical variation could not be distinguished from intratumor heterogeneity. Assay coverage differed among patients according to how much tissue was available, so only a subset of the cohort had TCR sequencing.

A distance of 12 bases separates the germline ends of V and J, which lose 3 bases and 4 bases respectively. The germline V gene (reference sequence) specifies SEHNR as CDR1 and FQNEAQ as CDR2. Reading from cysteine to phenylalanine, the CDR3 counts 14 amino acids. The kept DNA is CDR3 alone, 42 bases in frame from the first base. The T-cell fraction in tumor and uninvolved lung tissue was provided by TCR sequencing with the immunoSEQ assay. Under the source paper's analysis protocol: For survival analysis, patients were split into high (upper tertile) and low (lower two tertiles) T-cell fraction groups and compared by log-rank test. A signed-rank test was used to test paired tumor versus uninvolved lung differences in T-cell fraction. TCRdb re-hosts the immuneACCESS table, in-frame sequences only. Its copies lack some clones; in the studies checked, an unresolved V gene accounts for under half of them, and the cause for the rest is not known. That table is the source of V, J and clone size, and D and trimming were worked out from the DNA. This sample comprises 10,000 to 13,000 clones, 63% of them detected only once. The leading ten clones occupy around 9.1% of the sample.

The first patient joined ICON in early 2016, and enrollment wrapped up when the last patient was enrolled in 2018. In a subcohort of 65 to 85 patients, fresh tumor and matched uninvolved tissue were collected for in-depth immune analyses, with TCR sequencing among those analyses. TCR sequencing was performed on DNA isolated from bulk tissue, without cell sorting. Notes on this clone: What antigen it recognizes has not been identified. Per-base qualities were not stored, and no clone one base away is much larger.

This TCR was recovered from a human donor with non-small cell lung cancer. Sequenced input: lung tumor tissue. This sequence uses TRBV7-9 and TRBJ1-1; the D gene lacks a confident call. The CDR3 region has the sequence CASSFEGVGTEAFF. The bases read TGTGCCAGCAGCTTTGAGGGTGTGGGCACTGAAGCTTTCTTT.